Following are 22 T cell receptor beta chains from one sample sequenced in a study of T cell repertoires in cytomegalovirus infection. TCRdb ran MiXCR on the reads and lists one entry per CDR3 protein. The table lists 200,000 or so distinct CDR3 sequences, 25% to 30% of them singletons. Sequencing input: PBMCs. The receptors originated from a human donor in good health (CMV status not recorded). Some clones in this sample may be carry-over from other donors' samples.

This clonotype showed up just a few times. This sequence joins TRBV4-2 and TRBJ1-3; a weak D match, TRBD1 (5 bases). CDR3 size: 14 residues. The germline gives CDR1 LGHNA, CDR2 YNFKEQ. V dropped 0 bases and J dropped 9 bases, with 12 bases sitting between them. Here the CDR3 reads CASSQEAQGGTIYF. The CDR3 region has the DNA TGTGCCAGCAGCCAAGAGGCCCAGGGAGGCACCATATATTTT.

This clonotype was seen a single time. The chain couples TRBV6-5 to TRBJ2-1; D is unresolved. The CDR3 spans 13 residues. Per germline, CDR1 MNHEY and CDR2 SVGAGI. Trimming pared 10 bases from V and 5 bases from J, leaving 15 bases between. CDR3 loop: CATPPRDDNEQFF. The CDR3 region has the DNA TGTGCCACACCCCCCCGCGATGACAATGAGCAGTTCTTC.

This clonotype has a count of ten or more. This chain links TRBV14 with TRBJ1-1; D might be TRBD1 (5 bases). The germline V gene encodes CDR1 SGHDN and CDR2 FVKESK. Trimming shortened V by 1 base and J by 1 base, and 10 bases separated the two germline ends. The CDR3 loop spans 15 amino acids. CDR3 region: CASSQGAGWNTEAFF. As DNA, the CDR3 is TGTGCCAGCAGCCAAGGAGCAGGGTGGAACACTGAAGCTTTCTTT.

The rearrangement uses TRBV12-3 or TRBV12-4 and TRBJ2-7, with TRBD1 matching over 7 bases. This CDR3 is built from 14 residues. With 7 bases clipped from V and 6 bases from J, the junction kept 12 bases outside the gene matches. CDR3 in DNA: TGTGCCAGCACTCTGACAGGGCAGGGGCTCGAGCAGTACTTC. Translating gives CASTLTGQGLEQYF.

The chain couples TRBV7-9 to TRBJ2-2; TRBD2 aligns across 8 bases. Germline-derived CDR1 and CDR2 are SEHNR and FQNEAQ (reference sequence). This CDR3 is built from 16 residues. V shed 6 bases, J shed 3 bases, and the junction held 9 bases outside the gene matches. DNA of the CDR3: TGTGCCAGCAGACCGAGCGGGGGAATGGACACCGGGGAGCTGTTTTTT. Protein product: CASRPSGGMDTGELFF.

This clonotype was found many times. The gene calls are TRBV7-2 and TRBJ2-1; D unresolved. This CDR3 has 12 residues. Germline V gene sequence: CDR1 SGHTA, CDR2 FQGNSA. The V end lost 1 base, the J end lost 8 bases, and 6 bases lay between the germline ends. The CDR3 nucleotides are TGTGCCAGCAGCTTAGATTTGGATGAGCAGTTCTTC. Translating gives CASSLDLDEQFF.

This clonotype has just a few counts. A junction boundary mismatches the germline segment, possibly from a read error. The chain carries TRBV7-2 and TRBJ2-5, with TRBD2 identical over 8 bases. The CDR3 runs 13 residues. Germline V lookup: CDR1 SGHTA, CDR2 FQGNSA. As DNA, the CDR3 is TGTGCCAGCAGCTTAGATGCTAGCGGGTCCCGCCTCTTC. This encodes CASSLDASGSRLF.

This chain joins TRBV29-1 and TRBJ1-2; D call uncertain. The CDR3 sequence is 12 residues long. V was pared by 5 bases and J by 2 bases, with 9 bases between. The germline gives CDR1 SQVTM, CDR2 ANQGSEA. DNA of the CDR3: TGCAGCGTTCAGGACTCAAACTATGGCTACACCTTC. Its translation: CSVQDSNYGYTF.

This clonotype was seen only a few times. The chain couples TRBV6-5 to TRBJ1-4; a weak D match, TRBD1 (5 bases). The ends were cut back, 6 bases at V and 3 bases at J, with 11 bases in the middle. The germline CDR1 and CDR2 sequences are MNHEY and SVGAGI. This CDR3 comprises 14 residues. CDR3 in amino acids: CASRAGWANEKLFF. CDR3 bases: TGTGCCAGCAGAGCAGGGTGGGCTAATGAAAAACTGTTTTTT.

The gene calls are TRBV6-5 and TRBJ2-7; D unresolved. V lost 9 bases, J lost 1 base, and 7 bases lay in between. This CDR3 spans 11 amino acids. CDR1 MNHEY and CDR2 SVGAGI come from the germline V gene. The CDR3 sequence: CASGRSYEQYF. CDR3 bases: TGTGCCAGTGGACGGTCCTACGAGCAGTACTTC.

This clonotype showed up just a few times. This chain connects TRBV6-5 to TRBJ2-2; no firm D call. Germline V gene lookup returns CDR1 MNHEY and CDR2 SVGAGI. The V end was cut by 1 base, the J end by 4 bases, with 4 bases between. The CDR3 sequence is 13 residues long. The CDR3 DNA is TGTGCCAGCAGTTACTGGGGCACCGGGGAGCTGTTTTTT. Its translation: CASSYWGTGELFF.

This clonotype was seen more than once but under ten times. The chain carries TRBV12-3 or TRBV12-4 and TRBJ2-7; 8 nucleotides align to TRBD1. Trimming at V came to 5 bases and at J to 6 bases, leaving 12 bases not matched to a gene. This CDR3 comprises 15 residues. The DNA of the CDR3 is TGTGCCAGCAGTCTTCGGGGACAGGCAACCGCCGAGCAGTACTTC. Translating gives CASSLRGQATAEQYF.

This chain links TRBV7-2 with TRBJ1-6; D uncertain. Germline V gene lookup returns CDR1 SGHTA and CDR2 FQGNSA. V was trimmed by 5 bases and J by 7 bases, leaving 12 bases between them. The CDR3 runs to 14 residues. The CDR3 is CASSPLGPNSPLHF. CDR3 DNA: TGTGCCAGCAGCCCCTTGGGTCCGAATTCACCCCTCCACTTT. The complete variable domain, with remaining parts taken from reference TRBV7-2 and TRBJ1-6, reads GAGVSQSPSNKVTEKGKDVELRCDPISGHTALYWYRQSLGQGLEFLIYFQGNSAPDKSGLPSDRFSAERTGGSVSTLTIQRTQQEDSAVYLCASSPLGPNSPLHFGNGTRLTVT.

This clonotype was seen only a few times. The chain has TRBV7-8 and TRBJ2-7; possibly TRBD2 for D (5 bases). Germline assignment: CDR1 SGHVS and CDR2 FQNEAQ. The CDR3 runs to 11 residues. The V end lost 5 bases, the J end lost 7 bases, and 9 bases lay between the germline ends. CDR3 protein: CASSRSGEQYF. The CDR3 DNA reads as TGTGCCAGCAGCCGAAGCGGTGAGCAGTACTTC.

This chain's CDR3 is CASSGINEKLFF. Here the CDR3 DNA reads TGTGCCAGCAGTGGAATAAATGAAAAACTGTTTTTT. The V and J genes are TRBV2 and TRBJ1-4, with D unresolved. Trimming removed 4 bases at V and 5 bases at J, with 5 bases between. This CDR3 has 12 residues. CDR1 is SNHLY, CDR2 FYNNEI, per germline. The whole variable domain, remainder taken from reference TRBV2 and TRBJ1-4, is EPEVTQTPSHQVTQMGQEVILRCVPISNHLYFYWYRQILGQKVEFLVSFYNNEISEKSEIFDDQFSVERPDGSNFTLKIRSTKLEDSAMYFCASSGINEKLFFGSGTQLSVL.

The chain recombines TRBV11-2 with TRBJ2-7; no reliable D call. The germline CDR1 and CDR2 sequences are SGHAT and FQNNGV. The germline V and J ends were trimmed by 2 bases and 5 bases, with 10 bases remaining between them. The CDR3 extends over 13 amino acids. DNA of the CDR3: TGTGCCAGCAGCTTATCGGCCGAGGACGAGCAGTACTTC. It yields the protein CASSLSAEDEQYF. Variable domain in full (rest from reference TRBV11-2 and TRBJ2-7): EAGVAQSPRYKIIEKRQSVAFWCNPISGHATLYWYQQILGQGPKLLIQFQNNGVVDDSQLPKDRFSAERLKGVDSTLKIQPAKLEDSAVYLCASSLSAEDEQYFGPGTRLTVT.

The chain carries TRBV4-1 and TRBJ1-2, with TRBD1 as a possible D gene (5 bases). The CDR3 sequence is 15 residues long. CDR1 MGHRA and CDR2 YSYEKL come from the germline V gene. V shed 1 base and J shed 8 bases, with 17 bases lying between them. DNA of the CDR3: TGCGCCAGCAGCCAAGTCGAGTTGGGCAGGGAGGGCTACACCTTC. Amino acids: CASSQVELGREGYTF.

This clonotype was seen a few times. The J gene is TRBJ2-2, the V gene TRBV29-1; no firm D call. The CDR3 runs 13 residues. V shed 2 bases and J shed 0 bases, with 4 bases lying between them. Germline V gives CDR1 SQVTM, CDR2 ANQGSEA. The CDR3 here is CSVEPANTGELFF. The CDR3 DNA follows: TGCAGCGTTGAACCAGCGAACACCGGGGAGCTGTTTTTT.

This clonotype qualifies as medium-sized. The chain couples TRBV11-1 to TRBJ1-1; 7 bases agree with TRBD1. The V and J ends lost 7 bases and 1 base, in that order; junction bases with no gene match: 9. This CDR3 region has 15 residues. CDR1 is SGHAT, CDR2 FQDESV, per germline (reference sequence). CDR3 sequence reads: CASMDRLGTNTEAFF. In nucleotides, the CDR3 is TGTGCCAGCATGGACAGGCTGGGGACGAACACTGAAGCTTTCTTT.

This clonotype was detected a few times. The genes are TRBV7-8 and TRBJ2-3; 9 bases match TRBD1. Germline V gene data show CDR1 as SGHVS and CDR2 as FQNEAQ. The length of the CDR3 is 18 residues. V trimming: 1 base; J trimming: 0 bases; junction bases outside the gene matches: 8. The CDR3 loop is CASSLEPQGARSTDTQYF. Here the CDR3 DNA reads TGTGCCAGCAGCTTAGAGCCACAGGGGGCCCGTAGCACAGATACGCAGTATTTT.

This clonotype has only a few counts. The chain carries TRBV29-1 and TRBJ2-2; 7 bases are shared with TRBD1. This CDR3 region has 14 residues. Germline lookup yields CDR1 SQVTM and CDR2 ANQGSEA. Germline trimming cut 7 bases from V and 0 bases from J; bases unmatched to any gene: 5. CDR3 sequence: CSGRQGANTGELFF. CDR3 bases: TGCAGCGGTCGACAGGGCGCGAACACCGGGGAGCTGTTTTTT.

The rearrangement links TRBV20-1 to TRBJ1-2; weak D call: TRBD1 (5 bases). V lost 7 bases and J lost 7, with 19 bases in between. Germline CDR1 and CDR2: DFQATT and SNEGSKA (reference sequence). CDR3 size: 13 residues. The CDR3 DNA follows: TGCAGTGGGGGGGGGACTGCGGAACGTGGCTACACCTTC. It yields the protein CSGGGTAERGYTF.